The 7 T cell receptor beta chains in this list originate from one sample, sequenced in a study of identical twins. In TCRdb, the 5' RACE reads were re-called with MiXCR into one record per CDR3 protein. The sample lists about 450,000 distinct CDR3 sequences; about a fifth were seen once. Sequencing was performed on naive T cells sorted from blood. The receptors originated from a man aged 45-65 years in good health.

This clonotype appeared many times. The J gene is TRBJ2-5, the V gene TRBV9; D unresolved. The germline V gene encodes CDR1 SGDLS and CDR2 YYNGEE. The germline V and J ends were trimmed by 0 bases and 3 bases, with 6 bases remaining between them. The CDR3 runs to 13 residues. CDR3 sequence (DNA): TGTGCCAGCAGCGTAGCTGAGAAAGAGACCCAGTACTTC. Protein: CASSVAEKETQYF.

DNA for the CDR3: TGTGCCAGCAGCTTCAAGACTAGACCATACACAGATACGCAGTATTTT. Translation gives CASSFKTRPYTDTQYF. This sequence joins TRBV5-6 and TRBJ2-3; D may be TRBD2 (6 bases). The V gene lost 2 bases and the J gene lost 2 bases, with 15 bases spanning the gap. The CDR3 consists of 16 residues. Germline CDR1 reads SGHDT; CDR2 reads YYEEEE. Full variable domain (outside the CDR3, taken from reference TRBV5-6 and TRBJ2-3): DAGVTQSPTHLIKTRGQQVTLRCSPKSGHDTVSWYQQALGQGPQFIFQYYEEEERQRGNFPDRFSGHQFPNYSSELNVNALLLGDSALYLCASSFKTRPYTDTQYFGPGTRLTVL.

At least ten counts were recorded for this clonotype. The chain carries TRBV18 and TRBJ1-1, with D hard to call. Germline V gene data show CDR1 as KGHSH and CDR2 as LQKENI. The CDR3 length is 13 residues. Trimming left V 0 bases short and J 1 base short, with 3 bases between. The CDR3, as DNA: TGTGCCAGCTCACCACCGGCGAACACTGAAGCTTTCTTT. Its translation: CASSPPANTEAFF.

In its sample, this clonotype was seen many times. The rearrangement uses TRBV12-3 or TRBV12-4 and TRBJ2-5; TRBD1 might be the D (5 bases). Trimming shortened V by 6 bases and J by 2 bases, and 10 bases separated the two germline ends. This CDR3 is built from 13 residues. CDR3 protein: CASSRQRQETQYF. In DNA form, the CDR3 reads TGTGCCAGCAGCCGACAGCGACAAGAGACCCAGTACTTC.

This chain joins TRBV20-1 and TRBJ2-7; D is unclear. In germline, CDR1 is DFQATT, CDR2 SNEGSKA (reference sequence). This CDR3 comprises 11 residues. Trimming removed 0 bases at V and 7 bases at J, with 7 bases between. CDR3 sequence (DNA): TGCAGTGCTAGAGACTATTTTGAGCAGTACTTC. Its protein is CSARDYFEQYF.

This sequence joins TRBV7-2 and TRBJ2-3; 10 bases fit TRBD2. The CDR3 is made up of 15 amino acids. CDR1 is SGHTA and CDR2 is FQGNSA in the germline V gene. V dropped 6 bases and J dropped 3; count of bases not matched to a gene: 6. The CDR3 protein is CASSTLAGETDTQYF. Here the CDR3 DNA reads TGTGCCAGCAGTACCCTAGCGGGAGAGACAGATACGCAGTATTTT.

This clonotype was counted only a few times. This chain links TRBV21-1 with TRBJ1-1; no check of the table's D call, TRBD1, against the DNA was made. TRBV21-1 is given as a pseudogene. There are 13 residues in the CDR3. CDR3 nucleotides: TGTGCCAGCAGCGTCCCCGGCAGGACTGAAGCTTTCTTT. Protein product: CASSVPGRTEAFF.